This TCR beta chain was captured in a study of identical twins. Points from the study as a whole: Cross-sectional statistics, not tracking of the same donors, supported the conclusions. Beta clonotypes that were abundant in cord blood contained fewer insertions, a pattern absent from memory repertoires.

There are a few counts of this clonotype. What it binds is not known. One entry per CDR3 protein, called by TCRdb with MiXCR from the 5' RACE reads. Of under 900,000 distinct CDR3 sequences in the sample, 15% to 20% were seen once. This CDR3 region has 13 residues. Between the trimmed V and J ends, which lost 6 bases and 0 bases, there was a span of 9 bases. Per germline, CDR1 LNHNV and CDR2 YYDKDF (reference sequence). The data were also submitted as part of a second study, on T cells expressing NK-cell markers. From that paper: Beta-chain profiling covered CD3+CD56+NKG2C+, CD3+CD56+NKG2C- and CD3+CD56-NKG2C+ sorted subsets.

The J gene is TRBJ2-7, the V gene TRBV15; D unclear. Sequencing was performed on PBMCs. This TCR came from a woman between 18 and 30 years old in good health. The CDR3 bases are TGTGCCACCAGTTCCTCCAGCTCCTACGAGCAGTACTTC. Its protein product is CATSSSSSYEQYF. Filled out from reference TRBV15 and TRBJ2-7, the complete variable domain reads DAMVIQNPRYQVTQFGKPVTLSCSQTLNHNVMYWYQQKSSQAPKLLFHYYDKDFNNEADTPDNFQSRRPNTSFCFLDIRSPGLGDTAMYLCATSSSSSYEQYFGPGTRLTVT.